The 3 T cell receptor beta chains listed next were all sequenced from one sample in a study of T cell changes during pregnancy in multiple sclerosis. Generated by immunoSEQ multiplex PCR, the TCRdb table keeps only in-frame clones and is missing some. The data show 30,000 or so clones, with about nine tenths seen just once and 3% to 4% held by the top ten. Sequenced here: CD8+ T cells from peripheral blood mononuclear cells, sampled in the second trimester of pregnancy. The receptors originated from a female donor in good health, enrolled as a control in a pregnancy study.

The chain carries TRBV21-1 and TRBJ1-5; TRBD1, the table's D call, was not compared with the DNA. TRBV21-1 is described as a pseudogene. The CDR3 contains 15 residues. The CDR3: CASSTHRVSNQPQHF. Written as DNA, the CDR3 is TGTGCCAGCAGCACCCACAGGGTTAGCAATCAGCCCCAGCATTTT.

This chain uses TRBV7-2 with TRBJ2-7; TRBD1 might be the D (5 bases). Trimming removed 6 bases from V and 2 bases from J, with 11 bases in between. This CDR3 has 13 amino acids. Germline CDR1 and CDR2: SGHTA and FQGNSA. The CDR3 sequence: CASSSRVTYEQYF. CDR3 coding DNA: TGTGCCAGCAGTTCCAGGGTAACCTACGAGCAGTACTTC.

This clone has only one observation. This chain joins TRBV4-1 and TRBJ2-7; D ambiguous. The germline V gene has CDR1 MGHRA and CDR2 YSYEKL. Trimming took off 4 bases at V and 0 bases at J, with 10 bases between the two ends. This CDR3 region has 14 residues. The CDR3 here is CASSPNSNSYEQYF. CDR3 DNA sequence: TGCGCCAGCAGCCCCAACTCAAACTCCTACGAGCAGTACTTC.